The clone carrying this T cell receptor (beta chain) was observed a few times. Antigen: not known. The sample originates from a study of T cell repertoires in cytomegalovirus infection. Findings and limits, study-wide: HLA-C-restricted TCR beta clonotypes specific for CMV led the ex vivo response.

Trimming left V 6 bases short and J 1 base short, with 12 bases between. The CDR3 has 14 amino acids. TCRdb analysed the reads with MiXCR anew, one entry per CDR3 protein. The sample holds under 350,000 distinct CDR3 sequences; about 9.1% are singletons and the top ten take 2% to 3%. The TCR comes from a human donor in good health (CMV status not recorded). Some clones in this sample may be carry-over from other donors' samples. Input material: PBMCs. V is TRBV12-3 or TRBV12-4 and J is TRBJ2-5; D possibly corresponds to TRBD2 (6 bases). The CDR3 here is CASSPRDFQETQYF. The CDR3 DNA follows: TGTGCCAGCAGCCCTCGGGACTTCCAAGAGACCCAGTACTTC.